This is a list of T cell receptor beta chains from one sample in a study of identical twins. TCRdb analysed the 5' RACE reads with MiXCR anew, one entry per CDR3 protein. The table shows some 660,000 distinct CDR3 sequences, with 8.5% to 9.5% occurring only once. These data were also filed under a second study, of yellow fever vaccine responses in identical twins.

What was sequenced was PBMCs. The receptors originated from a woman under 30 in good health. CDR3s leave out the opening cysteine and the closing phenylalanine or tryptophan. The order of the fields is V gene, D gene, CDR3 protein. D genes are given only for firm matches.

v_call: TRBV4-1; d_call: NA; cdr3_aa: ASSQVITDTQY
v_call: TRBV4-2; d_call: TRBD2; cdr3_aa: ASSPQGNIAGKNTGELF
v_call: TRBV28; d_call: NA; cdr3_aa: ASSFNREFYEQY
v_call: TRBV11-2; d_call: NA; cdr3_aa: ASSLGLGRTDTQY
v_call: TRBV6-2/TRBV6-3; d_call: NA; cdr3_aa: ASSYFEDEAF
v_call: TRBV4-3; d_call: NA; cdr3_aa: ASSPDPQVAGANVLT
v_call: TRBV7-9; d_call: NA; cdr3_aa: ASSPSGTKNIQY
v_call: TRBV20-1; d_call: NA; cdr3_aa: SAISFGGYTEAF
v_call: TRBV11-1; d_call: NA; cdr3_aa: ASSLAFPAGGQENIQY
v_call: TRBV25-1; d_call: NA; cdr3_aa: ASSEFWGVEGYT
v_call: TRBV12-3/TRBV12-4; d_call: TRBD2; cdr3_aa: ASRQAGGPETQY
v_call: TRBV5-1; d_call: TRBD1; cdr3_aa: ASSQNPKTGISPYGYT
v_call: TRBV24-1; d_call: TRBD2; cdr3_aa: ATSDELAGVNTGELF
v_call: TRBV6-4; d_call: NA; cdr3_aa: ASSERAGSYNEQF
v_call: TRBV7-8; d_call: NA; cdr3_aa: ASSLGLAGAKTYTQY
v_call: TRBV6-5; d_call: NA; cdr3_aa: ASSYGTTAAREQY
v_call: TRBV7-9; d_call: TRBD2; cdr3_aa: ASSSQAGGPSNEQF
v_call: TRBV12-3/TRBV12-4; d_call: TRBD2; cdr3_aa: ASSKTSGVYNEQF
v_call: TRBV4-3; d_call: NA; cdr3_aa: ASSQVAGAGTEAF
v_call: TRBV6-5; d_call: NA; cdr3_aa: ASSYSGIYGQETQY
v_call: TRBV7-9; d_call: NA; cdr3_aa: ASSPRGTGSSTDTQY
v_call: TRBV5-6; d_call: TRBD1; cdr3_aa: ASGDRLSYEQY
v_call: TRBV11-2; d_call: NA; cdr3_aa: ASSSGPDPNTQY
v_call: TRBV28; d_call: NA; cdr3_aa: ASSPTGVRSGTDTQY
v_call: TRBV15; d_call: NA; cdr3_aa: ATSILGYEQY
v_call: TRBV6-1; d_call: TRBD1; cdr3_aa: ASIGQGAYEQY
v_call: TRBV7-2; d_call: NA; cdr3_aa: ASSLVGARGDEQY
v_call: TRBV29-1; d_call: TRBD2; cdr3_aa: SVSWTSGNRDTQY
v_call: TRBV7-2; d_call: NA; cdr3_aa: ASSGGASGTQY
v_call: TRBV6-2/TRBV6-3; d_call: TRBD2; cdr3_aa: ASQRHLAANTGELF
v_call: TRBV20-1; d_call: NA; cdr3_aa: SAPRLYEQY
v_call: TRBV3-1; d_call: NA; cdr3_aa: ASSQGTENQPQH
v_call: TRBV7-9; d_call: NA; cdr3_aa: ASSSNTGSWEKLF
v_call: TRBV20-1; d_call: TRBD2; cdr3_aa: SARDPSGSHEQY
v_call: TRBV28; d_call: TRBD1; cdr3_aa: ASSFDRGQDEQF
v_call: TRBV28; d_call: TRBD1; cdr3_aa: ASSSGQGAERGKHNEQF
v_call: TRBV5-1; d_call: TRBD2; cdr3_aa: ASSPGGRDERY
v_call: TRBV18; d_call: TRBD2; cdr3_aa: ASSPGEGRAKNIQY